This TCR beta chain comes out of a study of T cell changes during pregnancy in multiple sclerosis. Trimming removed 4 bases from V and 0 bases from J; junction bases left unmatched: 6. This CDR3 contains 15 residues. CDR1 and CDR2 from the germline V gene are SQVTM and ANQGSEA. Profiled with immunoSEQ multiplex PCR; TCRdb holds only in-frame clones, not every one. In the table there are 65,000 to 85,000 clones, more than 85% of which are singletons. In its sample, this clone was seen once. The source is a female donor with multiple sclerosis, enrolled in a pregnancy study. Sequencing used peripheral blood, obtained in the second trimester of pregnancy. The V gene is TRBV29-1, the J gene TRBJ2-7, with 10 bases aligning to TRBD2. The CDR3 spells CSVVGTSAASYEQYF. In nucleotides, the CDR3 is TGCAGCGTTGTTGGGACTAGCGCTGCCTCCTACGAGCAGTACTTC.